The sequence of this T cell receptor beta chain was determined in a study of T cell responses to AZD1222 COVID-19 vaccine. Overall study context: Second-dose schedules of about 4 or about 12 weeks were combined. Study conclusions and caveats: Elevations in Spike-specific TCR breadth and depth followed administration of two AZD1222 doses. Reportedly, close to half of spike-specific TCRs are directed against unmutated variant regions.

V shed 0 bases and J shed 3 bases, with 9 bases lying between them. This CDR3 is 14 amino acids long. Germline V CDR1 and CDR2: MGHDK, SYGVNS. This clone showed up just a few times. As yet, its antigen is unknown. Sequenced by immunoSEQ multiplex PCR; TCRdb stores in-frame clones only, minus some. The table has 85,000 to 130,000 clones, 70% to 90% seen once; the top ten hold around 19%. The rearrangement joins TRBV25-1 to TRBJ2-7; no definite D call. The TCR originated in an adult in good health. This material consisted of peripheral blood, taken on day 0 of AZD1222 vaccination. The DNA for the CDR3 is TGTGCCAGCAGTGAATATGGGGATAGCTACGAGCAGTACTTC. It yields the protein CASSEYGDSYEQYF.